This T cell receptor (beta chain) was identified during a study of OX40 agonist ivuxolimab in advanced cancers. The data were produced by immunoSEQ multiplex PCR, yet TCRdb's version contains in-frame clones alone and is incomplete. This table holds 10,000 to 15,000 clones, roughly 71% found once. This clone was seen only a few times. Deletions cut 0 bases from V and 6 bases from J, with 11 bases between. Per germline, CDR1 LNHNV and CDR2 YYDKDF (reference sequence). This CDR3 contains 14 residues. This chain joins TRBV15 and TRBJ1-2; D is perhaps TRBD1 (5 bases). Sequences were derived from CD4+ or CD8+ T cells sorted from blood, sampled in a trial of the OX40 agonist ivuxolimab. The receptor's source is an adult with an advanced solid tumor such as melanoma, head and neck, liver or kidney cancer. CDR3 coding DNA: TGTGCCACCAGCAGAGATGAGACGGGGGATGGCTACACCTTC. Its translation is CATSRDETGDGYTF.